This paragraph reports one T cell receptor (beta chain). The data are from a study of blood T cell repertoires in COVID-19. On the study more broadly: There were acute and convalescent COVID-19 samples, and they came from the United States, Italy and Spain. PBMCs, B-cell-depleted T cells, or T cells provided the cDNA or gDNA that made up the material.

As handled by the study authors: By means of reference gene primer amplification, nucleated cell counts were estimated. Sequencing used immunoSEQ multiplex PCR; TCRdb keeps in-frame clones, though not all of them. V, J and clone size were drawn from that table, and D and trimming were deduced from the DNA. Here the sample spans about 670,000 clones, about 90% being singletons. The sequence derives from a woman aged 18-35 years with acute or convalescent COVID-19. The source material was peripheral blood.

The CDR3 loop reads CASSQVSAGGFYGYTF. The CDR3 DNA sequence: TGCGCCAGCAGCCAAGTTTCGGCAGGGGGGTTCTATGGCTACACCTTC. The chain has TRBV4-1 and TRBJ1-2; 7 positions agree with TRBD1. Germline CDR1 and CDR2: MGHRA and YSYEKL. The length of the CDR3 is 16 residues. V lost 1 base and J lost 4; bases outside the gene matches: 9.